This T cell receptor (beta chain) was recorded in a study of control samples from healthy donors and cancer patients. Clones were sequenced by immunoSEQ multiplex PCR, and TCRdb holds only the in-frame ones, with some missing. There are more than 140,000 clones in the sample; about 90% occur only once, and 7.1% lies in the top ten. Germline-derived CDR1 and CDR2 are SGHAT and FQNNGV. CDR3 length equals 15 residues. The ends were cut back, 5 bases at V and 0 bases at J, with 11 bases in the middle. The chain has TRBV11-2 and TRBJ1-5; D is ambiguous. Sequencing was done on a sample of blood. The sequence derives from a man aged 18 to 35 in good health. The CDR3 DNA sequence: TGTGCCAGCAGCCCTGACGGCAATAGCAATCAGCCCCAGCATTTT. Encoded protein: CASSPDGNSNQPQHF.